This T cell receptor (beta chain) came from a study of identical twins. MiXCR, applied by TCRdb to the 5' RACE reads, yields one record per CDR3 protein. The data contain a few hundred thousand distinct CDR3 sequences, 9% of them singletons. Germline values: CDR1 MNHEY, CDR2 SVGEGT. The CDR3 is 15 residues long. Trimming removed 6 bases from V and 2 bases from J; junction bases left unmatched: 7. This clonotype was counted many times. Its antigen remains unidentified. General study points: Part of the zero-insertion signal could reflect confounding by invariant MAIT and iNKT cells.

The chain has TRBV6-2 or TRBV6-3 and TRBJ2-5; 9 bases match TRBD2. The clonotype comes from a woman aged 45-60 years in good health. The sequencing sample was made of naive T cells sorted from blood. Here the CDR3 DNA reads TGTGCCAGCAGCCTAGCGGGGAGGGGACAAGAGACCCAGTACTTC. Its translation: CASSLAGRGQETQYF.